Given below is one TCR beta chain in context. The data are from a study of T cell changes during pregnancy in multiple sclerosis. Assay: immunoSEQ multiplex PCR; the TCRdb copy retains only in-frame clones and omits some. This sample yields around 23,000 clones, of which under 95% are seen a single time; 8% to 10% belongs to the top ten. This CDR3 is built from 13 residues. Germline CDR1 SGHVS, CDR2 FQNEAQ. The germline V and J ends were trimmed by 2 bases and 10 bases, with 12 bases remaining between them. The chain has TRBV7-8 and TRBJ2-1, with a tentative D call TRBD2 (6 bases). Sequencing was performed on CD8+ T cells from peripheral blood mononuclear cells, taken in the third trimester of pregnancy. This sequence was found in a female donor in good health, enrolled as a control in a pregnancy study. The CDR3 sequence: CASSLLGGGEQFF. The CDR3 DNA follows: TGTGCCAGCAGCTTATTGGGGGGTGGCGAGCAGTTCTTC.